These T cell receptor beta chains were read from a single sample in a study of T-cell memory formation after mild COVID-19. TCRdb reprocessed the 5' RACE reads via MiXCR and lists one record per CDR3 protein. This sample yields 250,000 to 350,000 distinct CDR3 sequences, of which 15% to 20% are seen a single time; approximately 23% belongs to the top ten. Sequencing input: PBMCs or a T cell subset sorted from them (not recorded which). The receptors were gathered from a young man who had mild COVID-19 (a few samples of this study predate the infection). Cell type and time point are not known. Both conserved end residues are part of each CDR3. A D gene is named only where the DNA matches it firmly. Clone sizes are given selectively: once, few, many, or a class where the clone is expanded.

-,TRBV9,12,-,TRBJ2-1,CASSGFNVRQFF
TRBD2,TRBV7-6,15,few,TRBJ2-2,CASSIRTSGTGELFF
-,TRBV7-2,8,-,TRBJ2-3,CASSLGYF
-,TRBV7-2,14,-,TRBJ2-5,CASSLALTQETQYF
-,TRBV5-1,17,-,TRBJ1-6,CASSPGHGGLTISPLHF
-,TRBV29-1,11,many,TRBJ2-5,CSVGLQETQYF
TRBD1,TRBV25-1,14,-,TRBJ2-2,CASSDSGQAGELFF
-,TRBV7-9,14,-,TRBJ2-7,CASSVASRTYEQYF
-,TRBV24-1,14,few,TRBJ1-2,CATSGSGSTYGYTF
TRBD2,TRBV7-3,14,-,TRBJ2-3,CASSRSGEADTQYF
-,TRBV6-6,14,few,TRBJ1-1,CASTFGEMNTEAFF
-,TRBV3-1,13,-,TRBJ1-5,CASSQSPHQPQHF
-,TRBV20-1,13,many,TRBJ2-3,CSCRAPATDTQYF
TRBD2,TRBV18,15,few,TRBJ2-7,CASSLAGQGTYEQYF
-,TRBV5-1,16,-,TRBJ1-5,CASSLQGPYSNQPQHF
-,TRBV5-5,13,many,TRBJ1-2,CASSLGDNYGYTF
-,TRBV12-3/TRBV12-4,14,-,TRBJ1-1,CASSLPRVSTEAFF
-,TRBV6-2/TRBV6-3,14,-,TRBJ1-5,CASSYSGFNQPQHF
-,TRBV2,13,few,TRBJ1-2,CASSVWPREGYTF
-,TRBV7-9,16,-,TRBJ1-2,CASSLVGSTYLRGYTF
-,TRBV27,18,few,TRBJ2-6,CASSLSPAVSSGANVLTF
-,TRBV11-2,16,few,TRBJ2-3,CASTLYRGVGTDTQYF
-,TRBV4-1,15,few,TRBJ1-4,CASSAGTSRWGKLFF
-,TRBV15,13,few,TRBJ2-1,CATSRVGGGEQFF
-,TRBV7-8,16,few,TRBJ2-2,CASSLEATTNTGELFF
TRBD2,TRBV19,14,-,TRBJ2-3,CASKSRGGTDTQYF
-,TRBV7-9,17,-,TRBJ2-3,CASSSSPGEGETDTQYF
-,TRBV19,13,-,TRBJ2-7,CASSIRLRDEQYF
-,TRBV20-1,14,-,TRBJ2-3,CSALRAPYTDTQYF
-,TRBV23-1,17,few,TRBJ2-7,CASSQSPLYIPSYEQYF
TRBD2,TRBV20-1,14,few,TRBJ2-5,CSAINGGASETQYF
TRBD2,TRBV29-1,16,few,TRBJ2-5,CSALDSGGVYQETQYF
TRBD2,TRBV4-1,15,-,TRBJ2-3,CASSHPPGLADTQYF
TRBD1,TRBV14,12,few,TRBJ1-1,CASSRPGQGSFF
TRBD2,TRBV27,15,few,TRBJ2-3,CASSLAGGGVDTQYF
TRBD1,TRBV5-1,16,few,TRBJ1-2,CASSLGQGQANYGYTF
-,TRBV7-9,10,-,TRBJ1-2,CASSTMTSTF
-,TRBV6-5,15,few,TRBJ1-2,CASSYRLTGIYGYTF
TRBD1,TRBV7-8,15,few,TRBJ1-5,CASSSRTGAGQPQHF
-,TRBV10-2,13,many,TRBJ1-4,CASSDSRSGKLFF
-,TRBV6-2/TRBV6-3,16,few,TRBJ1-4,CASSYFGLATNEKLFF
-,TRBV6-2/TRBV6-3,19,-,TRBJ1-5,CASSYSLIPSTGSNQPQHF
-,TRBV9,15,-,TRBJ2-2,CASSARGTVGGELFF
-,TRBV28,16,-,TRBJ2-3,CASSFTQQVGADTQYF
-,TRBV29-1,13,-,TRBJ2-7,CSVEGGGRYEQYF
-,TRBV24-1,14,few,TRBJ1-2,CATSDSTGNYGYTF
TRBD1,TRBV5-6,13,few,TRBJ2-1,CASPPGQHNEQFF
-,TRBV10-3,15,-,TRBJ2-1,CAISGGIGSYNEQFF
-,TRBV5-1,13,many,TRBJ1-1,CASSLSTGTEAFF
-,TRBV5-1,14,few,TRBJ1-1,CASSPRSMNTEAFF
TRBD1,TRBV10-3,14,-,TRBJ2-7,CAISESQGAYEQYF
TRBD1,TRBV10-3,14,-,TRBJ1-1,CAISGGTAATEAFF
-,TRBV5-1,15,-,TRBJ1-2,CASSSGDRIGYGYTF